This TCR beta chain was profiled in a study of response to subunit inactivated influenza vaccine. Using its own MiXCR run on the RT-PCR reads, TCRdb lists one record per CDR3 protein. The sample yields around 580,000 distinct CDR3 sequences, roughly 15% seen once. This clonotype has a count of ten or more. The CDR3 is 13 amino acids. Germline values: CDR1 LNHNV, CDR2 YYDKDF (reference sequence). Trimming took off 1 base at V and 2 bases at J, with 5 bases between the two ends. The sequence was obtained from a man aged 45 to 65 who received an inactivated influenza vaccine. Source: PBMCs from blood, taken 12 days after vaccination. The chain recombines TRBV15 with TRBJ2-5; D gene uncertain. The DNA for the CDR3 is TGTGCCACCAGCAGAGTTAGGCAAGAGACCCAGTACTTC. Translation gives CATSRVRQETQYF.